This record covers a single TCR beta chain. Profiled with immunoSEQ multiplex PCR; TCRdb holds only in-frame clones, not every one. The sample yields approximately 68,000 clones, 80% to 85% seen once. These data are taken from a study of blood T cell repertoires in COVID-19. Across the study: Italy, Spain and the United States were the sources of the convalescent and acute COVID-19 samples. In each case, the material was cDNA or gDNA derived from T cells, B-cell-depleted T cells, or PBMCs.

V gave up 4 bases and J gave up 7 bases, with 11 bases separating them. The CDR3 has 12 amino acids. CDR1 is MDHEN and CDR2 is SYDVKM in the germline V gene. The sample taken for sequencing was peripheral blood. The chain employs TRBV28 and TRBJ2-7, with unresolved D. The receptor was isolated from a human donor in a cohort sampled during active COVID-19. CDR3 nucleotides: TGTGCCAGCAGTTCCCCCCCCCGGGAGCAGTACTTC. The encoded protein is CASSSPPREQYF.